This TCR beta chain was found in a study of blood T cell repertoires in COVID-19. Study-level background: Spain, Italy and the United States supplied samples that represented acute and convalescent COVID-19. PBMCs, B-cell-depleted T cells, or T cells were the source of the cDNA or gDNA that made up the material.

During active infection, Seattle patients enrolled and were then monitored through disease. V was cut by 6 bases and J by 0 bases, with 17 bases left in between. This CDR3 is 16 amino acids long. CDR1 is MNHEY, CDR2 SMNVEV, per germline (reference sequence). Method: immunoSEQ multiplex PCR; TCRdb's copy keeps in-frame clones and lacks some. The sample shows roughly 100,000 clones, roughly 92% of them seen only once. The clonotype originates from a woman between 50 and 59 years old with COVID-19, enrolled during active disease. This rearrangement joins TRBV27 to TRBJ1-2; D uncertain. The material sequenced was peripheral blood. The CDR3 is CASSPKSAPANYGYTF. CDR3 sequence (DNA): TGTGCCAGCAGCCCAAAGAGTGCCCCCGCTAACTATGGCTACACCTTC.